This T cell receptor (beta chain) was documented in a study of read filtering for tumor transcriptome and immune sequencing. Overall study context: By R-ISS, stages I, II and III held about 8, 15 and 7 patients.

Germline assignment: CDR1 LNHDA and CDR2 SQIVND (reference sequence). The CDR3 is 17 residues long. V trimming: 6 bases; J trimming: 3 bases; junction bases outside the gene matches: 16. Molecular barcoded adaptors covering alpha/delta and beta/gamma chains were used on 400 to 450 ng RNA. TCRdb ran MiXCR on the reads and lists one entry per CDR3 protein. The data contain 100,000 to 150,000 distinct CDR3 sequences, 13% of them singletons. A few counts support this clonotype. Its antigen is undetermined. Findings and limits, study-wide: Single-read clonotypes: around 81% of IR-seq clonotypes (roughly 4% of reads), about 75% of RNA-seq clonotypes (44.6% of reads). Without single-read clonotypes, shared clonotype proportions correlated more between IR-seq and RNA-seq.

The V call is TRBV19, the J call TRBJ1-2; 7 nucleotides match TRBD1. This sequence originates from a donor at least 40 years old with multiple myeloma. Sequenced sample: a population of CD138-negative cells sorted from bone marrow. The CDR3 bases are TGTGCCAGTAGGGACCCGGGGTATAGGGGGCGTCACTATGGCTACACCTTC. This sequence encodes CASRDPGYRGRHYGYTF.